The source of this T cell receptor (beta chain) is a study of T-cell reconstitution after alpha-beta-depleted transplantation in children. Construction of the TCRbeta library involved unique molecular identifiers. TCRdb ran MiXCR on the PCR reads and lists one entry per CDR3 protein. The sample contains almost 500,000 distinct CDR3 sequences, approximately 12% of which appear only once. This clonotype was recorded a few times. V was pared by 5 bases and J by 0 bases, with 15 bases between. This CDR3 has 15 amino acids. Germline V gives CDR1 DFQATT, CDR2 SNEGSKA (reference sequence). This sequence joins TRBV20-1 and TRBJ2-3; D not certain. This specimen consisted of PBMCs from the stem cell graft donor, obtained from the stem cell graft. This clonotype was obtained from a human donor who donated a stem cell graft to a child with combined immunodeficiency. The chain's CDR3 is CSAYLDSGSTDTQYF. The CDR3 DNA follows: TGCAGTGCTTACCTAGACTCCGGCAGCACAGATACGCAGTATTTT.